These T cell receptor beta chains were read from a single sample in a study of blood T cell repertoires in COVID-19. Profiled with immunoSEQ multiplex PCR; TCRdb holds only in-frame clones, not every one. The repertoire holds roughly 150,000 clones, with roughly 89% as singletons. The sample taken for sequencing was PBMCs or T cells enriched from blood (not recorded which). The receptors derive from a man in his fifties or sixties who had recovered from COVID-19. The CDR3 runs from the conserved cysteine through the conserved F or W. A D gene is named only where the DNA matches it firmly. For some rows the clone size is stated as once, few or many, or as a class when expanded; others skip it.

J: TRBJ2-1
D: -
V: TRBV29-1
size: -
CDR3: CSVEARGNEQFF
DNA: TGCAGCGTTGAAGCCAGGGGTAATGAGCAGTTCTTC

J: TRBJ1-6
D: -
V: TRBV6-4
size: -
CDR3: CASRRQNNSPLHF
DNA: TGTGCCAGCAGAAGACAGAATAATTCACCCCTCCACTTT

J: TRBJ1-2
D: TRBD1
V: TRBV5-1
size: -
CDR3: CASSLDRGGYGYTF
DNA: TGCGCCAGCAGCTTGGACAGGGGTGGGTATGGCTACACCTTC

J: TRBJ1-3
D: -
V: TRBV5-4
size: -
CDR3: CASSVDSQTGNTIYF
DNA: TGTGCCAGCAGCGTGGACAGTCAAACTGGAAACACCATATATTTT

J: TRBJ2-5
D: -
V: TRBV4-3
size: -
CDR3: CASSQDFVGGAWETQYF
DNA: TGCGCCAGCAGCCAAGATTTCGTGGGCGGGGCATGGGAGACCCAGTACTTC

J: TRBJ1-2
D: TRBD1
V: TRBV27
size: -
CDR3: CASSLRTGGGYTF
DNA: TGTGCCAGCAGTTTAAGGACAGGAGGTGGCTACACCTTC

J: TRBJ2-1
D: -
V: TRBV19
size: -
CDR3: CASSMSSYNEQFF
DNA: TGTGCCAGTAGTATGAGCTCCTACAATGAGCAGTTCTTC

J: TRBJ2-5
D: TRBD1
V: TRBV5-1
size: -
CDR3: CASSLGWDREGTQYF
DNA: TGCGCCAGCAGCTTGGGATGGGACAGGGAGGGGACCCAGTACTTC

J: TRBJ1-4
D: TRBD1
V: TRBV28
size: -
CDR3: CASSPHTQGAREKLFF
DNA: TGTGCCAGCAGCCCTCACACACAGGGGGCACGAGAAAAACTGTTTTTT

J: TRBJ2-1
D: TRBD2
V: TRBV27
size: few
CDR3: CASSPGLAGGGNEQFF
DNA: TGTGCCAGCAGTCCCGGACTAGCGGGAGGGGGCAATGAGCAGTTCTTC

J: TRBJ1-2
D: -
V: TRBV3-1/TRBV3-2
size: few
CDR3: CASSPPTGPYGYTF
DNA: TGTGCCAGCAGCCCCCCCACAGGACCCTATGGCTACACCTTC

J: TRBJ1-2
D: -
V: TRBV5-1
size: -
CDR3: CASSLYRGYGYTF
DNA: TGCGCCAGCAGCCTTTACCGGGGCTATGGCTACACCTTC

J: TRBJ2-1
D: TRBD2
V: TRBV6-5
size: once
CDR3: CAGSNRTSGVGEQFF
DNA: TGTGCCGGTTCCAATCGGACTAGCGGGGTTGGTGAGCAGTTCTTC

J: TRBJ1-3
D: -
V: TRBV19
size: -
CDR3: CASSYGAAGNTIYF
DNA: TGTGCCAGTAGTTACGGAGCCGCTGGAAACACCATATATTTT

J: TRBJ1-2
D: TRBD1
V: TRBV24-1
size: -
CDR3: CATSDSGTGAGYGYTF
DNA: TGTGCCACCAGTGATTCCGGGACAGGGGCGGGCTATGGCTACACCTTC

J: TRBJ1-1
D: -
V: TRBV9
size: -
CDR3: CASSVIQGSGEAFF
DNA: TGTGCCAGCAGCGTAATCCAGGGTTCGGGTGAAGCTTTCTTT

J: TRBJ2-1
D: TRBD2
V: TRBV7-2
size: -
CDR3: CASSSSGLAGNNEQFF
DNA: TGTGCCAGCAGCTCTTCCGGCCTAGCGGGTAACAATGAGCAGTTCTTC

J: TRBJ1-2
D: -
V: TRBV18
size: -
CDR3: CASSRPGHNVANYGYTF
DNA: TGTGCCAGCTCGCGACCGGGTCATAACGTAGCTAACTATGGCTACACCTTC

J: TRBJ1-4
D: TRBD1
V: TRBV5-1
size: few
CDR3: CASRRDRGGEKLFF
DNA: TGCGCCAGCAGGAGGGACAGGGGAGGAGAAAAACTGTTTTTT

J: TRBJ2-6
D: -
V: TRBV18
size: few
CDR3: CASSPRPTTPVSGANVLTF
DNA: TGTGCCAGCTCACCGAGACCGACGACTCCTGTCTCTGGGGCCAACGTCCTGACTTTC

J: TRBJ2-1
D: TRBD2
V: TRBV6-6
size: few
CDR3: CASSYSLAANEQFF
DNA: TGTGCCAGCAGTTACTCCCTAGCGGCAAATGAGCAGTTCTTC

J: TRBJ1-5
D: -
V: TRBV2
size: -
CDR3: CASTQGNQPQHF
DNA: TGTGCCAGCACACAGGGTAATCAGCCCCAGCATTTT

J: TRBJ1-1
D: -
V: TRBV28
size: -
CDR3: CASSNPGVWTEAFF
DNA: TGTGCCAGCAGTAACCCAGGGGTTTGGACTGAAGCTTTCTTT

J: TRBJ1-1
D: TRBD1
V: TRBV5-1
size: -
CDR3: CASSLWTGTNTEAFF
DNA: TGCGCCAGCAGCCTTTGGACAGGGACGAACACTGAAGCTTTCTTT

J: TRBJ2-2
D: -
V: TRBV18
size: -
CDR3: CASSPPGRGTTNTGELFF
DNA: TGTGCCAGCTCACCACCGGGAAGGGGAACCACGAACACCGGGGAGCTGTTTTTT

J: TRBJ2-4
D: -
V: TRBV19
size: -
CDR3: CASRGNLAKNIQYF
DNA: TGTGCCAGTAGGGGCAACCTAGCCAAAAACATTCAGTACTTC

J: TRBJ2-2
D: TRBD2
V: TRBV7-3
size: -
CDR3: CASSLGSGINTGELFF
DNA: TGTGCCAGCAGCTTAGGCAGCGGGATAAACACCGGGGAGCTGTTTTTT

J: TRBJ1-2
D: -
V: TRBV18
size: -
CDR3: CASSPPNRQLNYGYTF
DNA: TGTGCCAGCTCACCACCTAACAGACAACTTAACTATGGCTACACCTTC

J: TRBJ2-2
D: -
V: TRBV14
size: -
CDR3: CASSHRGLRTGELFF
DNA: TGTGCCAGCAGCCATCGGGGGTTAAGGACCGGGGAGCTGTTTTTT

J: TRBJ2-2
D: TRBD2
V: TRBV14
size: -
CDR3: CASSPGYLAGVSPFF
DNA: TGTGCCAGCAGCCCGGGATATCTAGCGGGAGTTTCTCCGTTTTTT

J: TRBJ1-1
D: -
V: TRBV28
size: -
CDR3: CASSRDSMNTEAFF
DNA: TGTGCCAGCAGCCGCGACAGCATGAACACTGAAGCTTTCTTT

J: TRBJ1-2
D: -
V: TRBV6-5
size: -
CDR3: CASSYGPGSFGYGYTF
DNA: TGTGCCAGCAGTTACGGCCCCGGGTCCTTCGGGTATGGCTACACCTTC

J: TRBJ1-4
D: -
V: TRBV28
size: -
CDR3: CASSGQPLESEKLFF
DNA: TGTGCCAGCAGCGGACAGCCTCTAGAAAGTGAAAAACTGTTTTTT

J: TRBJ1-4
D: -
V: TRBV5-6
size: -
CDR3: CASSLVATGNEKLFF
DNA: TGTGCCAGCAGCTTGGTGGCTACGGGAAATGAAAAACTGTTTTTT

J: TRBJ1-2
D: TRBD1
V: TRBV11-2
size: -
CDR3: CASSRGPQQPSWGYTF
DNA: TGTGCCAGTTCCAGGGGGCCCCAGCAGCCGTCTTGGGGCTACACCTTC

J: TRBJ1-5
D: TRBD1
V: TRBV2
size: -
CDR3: CASSAQGVRQPQHF
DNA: TGTGCCAGCAGCGCCCAGGGGGTCCGGCAGCCCCAGCATTTT

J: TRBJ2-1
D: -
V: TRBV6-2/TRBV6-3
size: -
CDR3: CASSKLHEQFF
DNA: TGTGCCAGCAGTAAGCTGCATGAGCAGTTCTTC

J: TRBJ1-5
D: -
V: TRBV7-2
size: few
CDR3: CASSAQRNQPQHF
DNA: TGTGCCAGCAGCGCGCAAAGAAATCAGCCCCAGCATTTT

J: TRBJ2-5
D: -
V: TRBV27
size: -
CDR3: CASAYYWTAQETQYF
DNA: TGTGCCAGCGCGTACTACTGGACAGCCCAAGAGACCCAGTACTTC

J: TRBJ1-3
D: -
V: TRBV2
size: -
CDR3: CATTEGGSRFSGNTIYF
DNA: TGTGCCACTACTGAGGGGGGGTCCCGCTTCTCTGGAAACACCATATATTTT

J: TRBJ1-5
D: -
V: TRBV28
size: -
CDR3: CASTPGNQPQHF
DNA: TGTGCCAGCACTCCAGGGAATCAGCCCCAGCATTTT

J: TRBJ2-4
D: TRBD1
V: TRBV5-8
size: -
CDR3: CASSWGQLLAKNIQYF
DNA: TGTGCCAGCAGCTGGGGACAGTTACTAGCCAAAAACATTCAGTACTTC

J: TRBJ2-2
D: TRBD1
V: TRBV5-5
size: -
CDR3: CASSLGTGQGAIYYTGELFF
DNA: TGTGCCAGCAGCTTGGGGACAGGGCAGGGGGCAATCTATTACACCGGGGAGCTGTTTTTT

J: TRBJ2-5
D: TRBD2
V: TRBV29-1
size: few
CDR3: CSVLSGEETQYF
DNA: TGCAGCGTTCTTAGCGGGGAAGAGACCCAGTACTTC

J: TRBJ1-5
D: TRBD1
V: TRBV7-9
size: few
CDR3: CASSPDRANQPQHF
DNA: TGTGCCAGCAGCCCGGACAGGGCCAATCAGCCCCAGCATTTT

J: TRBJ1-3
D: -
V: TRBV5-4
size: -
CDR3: CASSLNALSGNTIYF
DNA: TGTGCCAGCAGCTTGAACGCACTCTCTGGAAACACCATATATTTT

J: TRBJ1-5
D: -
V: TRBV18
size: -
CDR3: CASSPSWGDQPQHF
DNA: TGTGCCAGCTCACCATCCTGGGGGGATCAGCCCCAGCATTTT

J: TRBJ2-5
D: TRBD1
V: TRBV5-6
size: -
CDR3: CASSLPGQGTQETQYF
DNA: TGTGCCAGCAGCTTGCCGGGACAGGGGACCCAAGAGACCCAGTACTTC

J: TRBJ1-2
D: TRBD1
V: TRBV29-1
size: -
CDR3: CSVEEKNRGRGYTF
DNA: TGCAGCGTTGAAGAAAAAAACAGGGGGCGAGGCTACACCTTC

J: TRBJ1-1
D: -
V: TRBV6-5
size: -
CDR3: CASSYSTGRDTEAFF
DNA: TGTGCCAGCAGTTACTCGACCGGGCGGGACACTGAAGCTTTCTTT

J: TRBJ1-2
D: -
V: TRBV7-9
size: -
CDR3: CASSSTVNRGYTF
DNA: TGTGCCAGCAGCTCCACAGTGAACCGTGGCTACACCTTC

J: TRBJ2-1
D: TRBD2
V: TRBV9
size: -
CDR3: CASSSTAGGSYNEQFF
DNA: TGTGCCAGCAGCTCCACAGCGGGGGGGTCCTACAATGAGCAGTTCTTC

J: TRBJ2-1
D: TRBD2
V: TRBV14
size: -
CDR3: CASSHLTSGRGVEQFF
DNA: TGTGCCAGCAGCCACCTCACTAGCGGGAGAGGCGTTGAGCAGTTCTTC